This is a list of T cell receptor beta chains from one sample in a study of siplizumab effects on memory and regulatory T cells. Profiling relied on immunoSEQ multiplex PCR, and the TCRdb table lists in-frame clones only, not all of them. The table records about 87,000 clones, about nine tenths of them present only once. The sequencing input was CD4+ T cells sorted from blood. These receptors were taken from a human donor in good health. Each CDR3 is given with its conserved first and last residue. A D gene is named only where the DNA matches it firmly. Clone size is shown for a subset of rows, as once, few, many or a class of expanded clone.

cdr3_aa: CAISESSGAGELFF; cdr3_nt: TGTGCCATCAGTGAGTCCTCGGGGGCCGGGGAGCTGTTTTTT; clone_size: .; v_call: TRBV10-3; d_call: .; j_call: TRBJ2-2
cdr3_aa: CAWSGRNTIYF; cdr3_nt: TGTGCCTGGAGCGGCAGGAACACCATATATTTT; clone_size: .; v_call: TRBV30; d_call: .; j_call: TRBJ1-3
cdr3_aa: CASSLAGGHTEAFF; cdr3_nt: TGTGCCAGCAGCCTCGCCGGGGGTCACACTGAAGCTTTCTTT; clone_size: .; v_call: TRBV27; d_call: .; j_call: TRBJ1-1
cdr3_aa: CASSVEDGRLTTNEKLFF; cdr3_nt: TGTGCCAGCAGCGTAGAGGATGGACGGCTTACAACTAATGAAAAACTGTTTTTT; clone_size: .; v_call: TRBV9; d_call: .; j_call: TRBJ1-4
cdr3_aa: CASSEAVRGLTGGYTF; cdr3_nt: TGTGCCAGCAGTGAAGCGGTCCGGGGTCTAACCGGCGGCTACACCTTC; clone_size: once; v_call: TRBV2; d_call: .; j_call: TRBJ1-2
cdr3_aa: CASALMGGNNGYTF; cdr3_nt: TGCGCCAGCGCCCTTATGGGGGGTAATAATGGCTACACCTTC; clone_size: .; v_call: TRBV4-1; d_call: .; j_call: TRBJ1-2
cdr3_aa: CASSLEGTGTQYF; cdr3_nt: TGTGCCAGCAGCTTAGAAGGGACGGGGACCCAGTACTTC; clone_size: .; v_call: TRBV11-2; d_call: .; j_call: TRBJ2-5
cdr3_aa: CATSRGSGSPDTQYF; cdr3_nt: TGTGCCACCAGCAGAGGGTCGGGCTCTCCAGATACGCAGTATTTT; clone_size: .; v_call: TRBV15; d_call: .; j_call: TRBJ2-3
cdr3_aa: CASSAKQGGSTEAFF; cdr3_nt: TGTGCCAGCAGTGCAAAACAGGGGGGGAGCACTGAAGCTTTCTTT; clone_size: .; v_call: TRBV6-1; d_call: TRBD1; j_call: TRBJ1-1
cdr3_aa: CASSHGGADRASQPQHF; cdr3_nt: TGTGCCAGCAGCCATGGGGGGGCAGACAGGGCTTCTCAGCCCCAGCATTTT; clone_size: .; v_call: TRBV28; d_call: TRBD1; j_call: TRBJ1-5
cdr3_aa: CASKLAGNTGELFF; cdr3_nt: TGTGCCAGCAAGCTAGCGGGGAACACCGGGGAGCTGTTTTTT; clone_size: .; v_call: TRBV11-2; d_call: TRBD2; j_call: TRBJ2-2
cdr3_aa: CASSFSSQGQPQHF; cdr3_nt: TGTGCCAGCAGCTTTAGCTCCCAAGGTCAGCCCCAGCATTTT; clone_size: .; v_call: TRBV7-2; d_call: .; j_call: TRBJ1-5
cdr3_aa: CASTFSGGKEETQYF; cdr3_nt: TGTGCCAGCACCTTTTCCGGAGGGAAGGAGGAGACCCAGTACTTC; clone_size: .; v_call: TRBV7-2; d_call: .; j_call: TRBJ2-5
cdr3_aa: CASSFGRAYNEQFF; cdr3_nt: TGTGCCAGCAGTTTTGGCAGAGCCTACAATGAGCAGTTCTTC; clone_size: .; v_call: TRBV6-1; d_call: .; j_call: TRBJ2-1
cdr3_aa: CASGPTGTANEKLFF; cdr3_nt: TGTGCTAGTGGACCCACCGGGACAGCTAATGAAAAACTGTTTTTT; clone_size: .; v_call: TRBV12-5; d_call: TRBD1; j_call: TRBJ1-4
cdr3_aa: CASRKSGANVLTF; cdr3_nt: TGTGCCAGCAGAAAATCTGGGGCCAACGTCCTGACTTTC; clone_size: .; v_call: TRBV6-1; d_call: .; j_call: TRBJ2-6
cdr3_aa: CAWSVPAGGIRYTGELFF; cdr3_nt: TGTGCCTGGAGTGTTCCAGCGGGAGGAATACGGTACACCGGGGAGCTGTTTTTT; clone_size: .; v_call: TRBV30; d_call: TRBD2; j_call: TRBJ2-2
cdr3_aa: CASTRDRWTEAFF; cdr3_nt: TGTGCCAGCACCAGGGACAGATGGACTGAAGCTTTCTTT; clone_size: .; v_call: TRBV6-1; d_call: TRBD1; j_call: TRBJ1-1
cdr3_aa: CASSLIRTSGRYNNEQFF; cdr3_nt: TGTGCCAGCAGTCTGATCCGGACTAGCGGGAGATATAACAATGAGCAGTTCTTC; clone_size: .; v_call: TRBV27; d_call: TRBD2; j_call: TRBJ2-1
cdr3_aa: CASISGNEQYF; cdr3_nt: TGTGCCAGCATCTCGGGGAACGAGCAGTACTTC; clone_size: .; v_call: TRBV28; d_call: .; j_call: TRBJ2-7
cdr3_aa: CASSLGWLRPQTGDEQFF; cdr3_nt: TGTGCCAGCAGCTTAGGGTGGTTGCGTCCCCAGACCGGGGATGAGCAGTTCTTC; clone_size: .; v_call: TRBV7-9; d_call: .; j_call: TRBJ2-1